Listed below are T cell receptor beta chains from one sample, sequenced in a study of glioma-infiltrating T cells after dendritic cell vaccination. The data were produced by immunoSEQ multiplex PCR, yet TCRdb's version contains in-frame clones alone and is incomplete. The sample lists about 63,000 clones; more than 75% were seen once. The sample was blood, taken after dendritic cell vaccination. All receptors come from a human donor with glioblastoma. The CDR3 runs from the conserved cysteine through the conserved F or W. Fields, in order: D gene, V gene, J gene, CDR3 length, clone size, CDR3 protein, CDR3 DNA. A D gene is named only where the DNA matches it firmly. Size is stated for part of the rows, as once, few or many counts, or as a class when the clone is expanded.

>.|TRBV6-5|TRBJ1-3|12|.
CASAGSGNTIYF
TGTGCCAGCGCGGGCTCTGGAAACACCATATATTTT
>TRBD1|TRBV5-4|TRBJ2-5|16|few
CASSPGGGALQETQYF
TGTGCCAGCAGCCCAGGGGGCGGGGCCCTCCAAGAGACCCAGTACTTC
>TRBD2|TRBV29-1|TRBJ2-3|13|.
CSVDPGGAYTQYF
TGCAGCGTTGATCCCGGGGGGGCGTATACGCAGTATTTT
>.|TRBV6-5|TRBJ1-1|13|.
CASSLGGTGNAFF
TGTGCCAGCAGTTTAGGGGGAACAGGGAACGCTTTCTTT
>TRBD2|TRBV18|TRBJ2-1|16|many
CASSPPVRGGYNEQFF
TGTGCCAGCTCACCACCTGTGCGGGGGGGATACAATGAGCAGTTCTTC
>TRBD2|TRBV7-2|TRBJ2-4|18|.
CASSPLAAGERAKNIQYF
TGTGCCAGCAGCCCCCTCGCGGCGGGGGAGAGAGCCAAAAACATTCAGTACTTC
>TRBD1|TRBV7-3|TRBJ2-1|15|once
CASSLGGQSYNEQFF
TGTGCCAGCAGCTTAGGGGGACAGAGCTACAATGAGCAGTTCTTC
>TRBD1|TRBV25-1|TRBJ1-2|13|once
CASSARQGGSYTF
TGTGCCAGCAGTGCCCGACAGGGGGGTAGCTACACCTTC
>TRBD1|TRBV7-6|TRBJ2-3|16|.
CASSLGRGQSTDTQYF
TGTGCCAGCAGCTTAGGTAGGGGACAGAGCACAGATACGCAGTATTTT
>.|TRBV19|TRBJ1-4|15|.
CATNPRGRGNEKLFF
TGTGCCACTAACCCTCGGGGCAGGGGAAATGAAAAACTGTTTTTT
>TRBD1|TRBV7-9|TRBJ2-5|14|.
CASSSPGTEETQYF
TGTGCCAGCAGCTCCCCCGGGACAGAAGAGACCCAGTACTTC
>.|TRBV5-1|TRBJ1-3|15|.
CASSLAADTGNTIYF
TGCGCCAGCAGCTTGGCCGCGGACACTGGAAACACCATATATTTT
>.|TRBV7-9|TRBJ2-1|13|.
CASSPPSRLEQFF
TGTGCCAGCAGCCCCCCCTCGCGGTTGGAGCAGTTCTTC
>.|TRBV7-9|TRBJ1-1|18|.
CASSPISGGESMNTEAFF
TGTGCCAGCAGCCCTATTTCTGGAGGGGAGTCCATGAACACTGAAGCTTTCTTT
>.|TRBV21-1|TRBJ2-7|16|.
CASIFWVGQGIGEQYF
.
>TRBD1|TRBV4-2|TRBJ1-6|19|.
CASSQERGGQGAFNSPLHF
TGTGCCAGCAGCCAAGAGAGGGGGGGACAGGGGGCTTTTAATTCACCCCTCCACTTT
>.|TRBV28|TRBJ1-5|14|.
CASSRPRLNQPQHF
TGTGCCAGCAGTCGTCCGAGACTCAATCAGCCCCAGCATTTT